This T cell receptor beta chain was identified during a study of regulatory T cells in long-lasting Graves disease. Overall study: Antithyroid drugs had been taken under 3 months by newly diagnosed Graves' patients.

V lost 3 bases, J lost 4 bases, and 9 bases lay in between. Germline V gene sequence: CDR1 KGHSH, CDR2 LQKENI. This CDR3 is 14 amino acids long. Study findings and constraints: TCR diversity in persistent Graves' patients was below that of newly diagnosed ones. Preferential use of TRBV28, TRBJ1-2 and TRBJ2-5 was seen in persistent disease.

Stated time point: newly diagnosed GD, antithyroid drugs for less than 3 months. TCR sequences were obtained from RNA taken from PBMCs. This clonotype was seen more than once but under ten times. Its target is unknown. Arm-PCR of CDR3 regions with iRepertoire HTBI primers generated TCR beta libraries. TCRdb recomputed calls from the multiplex PCR reads with MiXCR, one row per CDR3 protein. The profile shows hundreds of thousands of distinct CDR3 sequences, approximately 15% of them singletons. The same data also contributed to another study, on T cells in Graves' hyperthyroidism and ophthalmopathy. That study reports: In simple terms, a model built on 13 V-J features told ophthalmopathy apart from stable hyperthyroidism.

V and J are TRBV18 and TRBJ2-2; D is perhaps TRBD2 (5 bases). The clonotype comes from a woman aged 25 to 39 with Graves disease. The starting material was peripheral blood mononuclear cells (PBMCs), obtained at new diagnosis, from a patient treated with antithyroid drugs. CDR3 protein: CASSPFGSTGELFF. In nucleotides, the CDR3 is TGTGCCAGCTCACCGTTTGGGAGCACCGGGGAGCTGTTTTTT.